This entry features one TCR beta chain sequence. Here immunoSEQ multiplex PCR was the method, and the copy in TCRdb shows in-frame clones only, minus some. Altogether about 70,000 clones are present, about 95% being singletons, with the ten largest covering approximately 0.58%. The entry originates in a study of T cell changes during pregnancy in multiple sclerosis. CDR1 LGHNA and CDR2 YSLEER come from the germline V gene. The CDR3 runs to 13 residues. The V and J ends lost 4 bases and 6 bases, in that order; junction bases with no gene match: 5. Specimen: peripheral blood, collected in the third trimester of pregnancy. The V and J genes are TRBV4-3 and TRBJ1-2, with 7 bases lining up with TRBD1. This TCR derives from a female donor with multiple sclerosis, enrolled in a pregnancy study. CDR3 residues: CASSRTGENGYTF. For the CDR3, the DNA is TGCGCCAGCAGCCGGACAGGCGAGAATGGCTACACCTTC.